This note documents a single TCR beta chain sequence. Its cognate antigen has yet to be identified. No base-level quality is on record; no much larger clone is a single base apart. After removal of 3 bases from V and 4 bases from J, the junction retains 8 bases not matched to a gene. CDR1 and CDR2 were assigned from the germline V gene (reference sequence) as SSHAT and FNYEAQ. The CDR3 has 16 amino acids, counting the end cysteine and phenylalanine. Only CDR3 DNA remains: 48 bases, in frame from the first base. These data belong to a study of graft-versus-host responses after intestinal transplantation (dated by TCRdb to about 2021). About the study as a whole: Recipients received multivisceral, liver-intestinal, or isolated intestinal transplants. Instead of going to the commercial service, samples from three later patients were sequenced in-house on an Illumina MiSeq and processed with MiXCR. After intestinal transplantation, graft-versus-host and host-versus-graft alloreactive T cell clones in the graft, circulation and bone marrow were tracked using bulk TCR-beta CDR3 sequencing. All recipients received anti-thymocyte globulin induction followed by maintenance tacrolimus and steroids for two to four years. Alloreactive clones were identified by sequencing pre-transplant mixed lymphocyte reaction products and comparing these products with unstimulated pre-transplant donor and recipient T cells. A peak of at least 4% donor T cells among recipient peripheral blood mononuclear cells was the definition used for donor T cell macrochimerism. The cohort enrolled 20 to 25 intestinal transplant recipients, one of whom was a retransplant, and 3 patients without pretransplant specimens were excluded. Findings and caveats that apply to the study as a whole: The conclusions were limited by the relatively low number and heterogeneity of the intestinal transplant patients. High GvH to HvG T cell clonal ratios were observed in the allografts of patients with donor T cell macrochimerism. GvH clones were detected in recipient bone marrow, and some appeared earlier in ileal mucosa or blood, consistent with an intestinal mucosal origin. Early after transplant, peak levels of circulating GvH clones were associated with declines in HvG clones.

Receptor amplification or capture employed the immunoSEQ multiplex PCR assay. For most patients, genomic DNA was isolated using the Qiagen DNeasy Blood and Tissue Kit and was shipped frozen to Adaptive Biotechnologies for TCR sequencing. High-throughput TCR-beta CDR3 sequencing of genomic DNA from most patients was performed by Adaptive Biotechnologies. Per the original workflow: Adaptive's ImmunoSEQ software was the source of the TCR sequencing data for 18 patients, while a few other patients were processed with MiXCR and VDJtools. To correct CD4 versus CD8 sorting errors, sequences present in both subsets at a frequency ratio below 5:1 were removed. CDR3 nucleotide sequences shared between donor and recipient were removed because the origin of such sequences could not be assigned. To count as alloreactive, a clone needed at least 2-fold expansion over unstimulated cells and a minimum CFSE-low frequency of 0.002% (template counts) or 0.001% (read counts). Clones were considered mappable if detected in sequenced pre-transplant spleen, lymph node, or MLR CFSE-low populations of the donor or recipient. Cumulative frequency of alloreactive clones was calculated as a percentage of all sequences weighted by copy number. This is the immuneACCESS table as TCRdb keeps it, with only in-frame sequences that have V and J called. A part of the clones is gone; compared with another copy, unresolved V genes explain less than half, and the rest is unexplained. The V and J calls and clone size come from that table; D and trimming were worked out from the DNA. This sample comprises about 97,000 clones, 91% of them detected only once. Roughly 0.17% of the sample comes from the top ten.

Sample time point, as interpreted from the label and publication: cells obtained before transplantation from donor or recipient. CD3+CD4+ and CD3+CD8+ populations were FACS-sorted from unstimulated pre-transplant donor and recipient cells taken from spleen or lymph nodes. The chain uses TRBV7-7 and TRBJ1-2; 10 junctional bases match TRBD1. The sample consisted of unstimulated CD4+ T cells sorted from spleen or lymph node cells, taken before transplant. This clonotype originated in a human donor who was the organ donor for an intestinal transplant. The bases are TGTGCCAGCAGCTTTGGGGACAGGGGACCCGGCTATGGCTACACCTTC. Its protein reads: CASSFGDRGPGYGYTF.